A single sample gave rise to the 24 T cell receptor beta chains below, sequenced in a study of blood T cell repertoires in COVID-19. Libraries were prepared by immunoSEQ multiplex PCR; TCRdb keeps only in-frame clonotypes and omits some of them. This table has about 170,000 clones, about 86% appearing once. The sequenced sample was peripheral blood. All receptors come from an older woman with COVID-19, enrolled during active disease.

J is TRBJ1-1 and V is TRBV5-4; 8 bases agree with TRBD1. CDR1 and CDR2 from the germline V gene are SGHNT and YYREEE (reference sequence). The CDR3 covers 15 residues. The trim removed 1 base at V and 3 bases at J, leaving 5 bases unmatched. The CDR3 nucleotides are TGTGCCAGCAGCTTGCCGACAGGGGAGCACACTGAAGCTTTCTTT. Translating gives CASSLPTGEHTEAFF.

The chain couples TRBV5-4 to TRBJ2-1; weak D call: TRBD2 (5 bases). Germline-derived CDR1 and CDR2 are SGHNT and YYREEE (reference sequence). Trimming took 2 bases from V and 7 from J, leaving 16 bases between them. The CDR3 consists of 15 residues. In DNA form, the CDR3 reads TGTGCCAGCAGCTTAGGAGGACGACGGGTTAATGAGCAGTTCTTC. Translating it yields CASSLGGRRVNEQFF.

V is TRBV4-3 and J is TRBJ2-2, with TRBD2 identical over 9 bases. CDR1 is LGHNA and CDR2 is YSLEER in the germline V gene. This CDR3 spans 18 amino acids. V lost 0 bases to trimming and J lost 6 bases; unmatched junction nucleotides: 11. CDR3 residues: CASSQDEVAGERAGELFF. DNA of the CDR3: TGCGCCAGCAGCCAAGACGAGGTAGCGGGAGAAAGGGCCGGGGAGCTGTTTTTT.

In its sample, this clone was seen once. This chain connects TRBV19 to TRBJ2-1; 15 bases line up with TRBD2. This CDR3 contains 18 residues. Germline CDR1 reads LNHDA; CDR2 reads SQIVND (reference sequence). V lost 5 bases to trimming and J lost 5 bases; unmatched junction nucleotides: 10. The chain's CDR3 is CASSSGLAGGRGDNEQFF. CDR3 nucleotide sequence: TGTGCCAGTAGTTCCGGACTAGCGGGAGGGCGAGGGGACAATGAGCAGTTCTTC.

The CDR3 here is CASSQSGSRTGELFF. CDR3 bases: TGTGCCAGCAGTCAGAGCGGGAGCCGAACCGGGGAGCTGTTTTTT. The chain combines TRBV7-3 with TRBJ2-2; TRBD2 agrees at 8 bases. Per the germline V gene, CDR1 is SGHTA and CDR2 is FQGTGA. The CDR3 contains 15 residues. Losses at the gene ends were 6 bases for V and 5 bases for J; bases not matched to a gene: 8.

The chain has TRBV6-2 or TRBV6-3 and TRBJ1-1; 7 bases map to TRBD1. With 6 bases clipped from V and 2 bases from J, the junction kept 3 bases outside the gene matches. Germline V gives CDR1 MNHEY, CDR2 SVGEGT. This CDR3 is built from 13 residues. The CDR3 DNA reads as TGTGCCAGCAGCCGGGACAGTAACACTGAAGCTTTCTTT. Translation gives CASSRDSNTEAFF.

This chain connects TRBV19 to TRBJ1-1; D unclear. The CDR3 contains 15 residues. Germline CDR1 LNHDA, CDR2 SQIVND (reference sequence). With 5 bases removed from V and 3 bases from J, the gap between germline ends came to 16 bases. CDR3 amino acids: CASSEGVGIDTEAFF. The CDR3 DNA reads TGTGCCAGTAGTGAGGGTGTGGGTATAGACACTGAAGCTTTCTTT.

This clone was detected only once. The CDR3 loop is CASSSATPSPYNEQFF. The CDR3 bases are TGTGCCAGCAGTTCCGCCACTCCTTCCCCCTACAATGAGCAGTTCTTC. The V gene is TRBV6-2 or TRBV6-3, the J gene TRBJ2-1, with no clear D. There are 16 residues in the CDR3. The V end lost 4 bases, the J end lost 2 bases, and 15 bases lay between the germline ends. Germline CDR1 reads MNHEY; CDR2 reads SVGEGT.

The chain is built from TRBV20-1 and TRBJ1-1; D is undetermined. Per the germline V gene, CDR1 is DFQATT and CDR2 is SNEGSKA (reference sequence). V lost 3 bases, J lost 5 bases, and 7 bases lay in between. The CDR3 is 11 residues long. The CDR3 loop is CSARGPTEAFF. CDR3 DNA: TGCAGTGCTAGGGGCCCTACTGAAGCTTTCTTT.

This chain links TRBV5-6 with TRBJ2-1, with TRBD1 as a possible D gene (5 bases). In germline, CDR1 is SGHDT, CDR2 YYEEEE. This CDR3 is built from 14 residues. Trimming shortened V by 7 bases and J by 1 base, and 12 bases separated the two germline ends. The CDR3 DNA is TGTGCCAGCCGCTCAAAGGGGTCCTACAATGAGCAGTTCTTC. Its protein is CASRSKGSYNEQFF.

The chain links TRBV19 to TRBJ1-1; 7 bases fit TRBD1. The CDR3 is 14 residues long. Germline V gene data show CDR1 as LNHDA and CDR2 as SQIVND (reference sequence). Germline trimming cut 5 bases from V and 0 bases from J; bases unmatched to any gene: 3. Here the CDR3 reads CASSQGTVNTEAFF. The CDR3 DNA follows: TGTGCCAGTAGTCAGGGGACAGTGAACACTGAAGCTTTCTTT.

The V gene is TRBV27, the J gene TRBJ2-7; D is possibly TRBD2 (5 bases). With 4 bases removed from V and 4 bases from J, the gap between germline ends came to 14 bases. Germline V gives CDR1 MNHEY, CDR2 SMNVEV (reference sequence). This CDR3 spans 14 amino acids. The CDR3 sequence: CASSWGSAAYEQYF. CDR3 nucleotide sequence: TGTGCCAGCAGTTGGGGTAGCGCCGCATACGAGCAGTACTTC.

This CDR3 reads CASSQELAGGQETQYF. DNA of the CDR3: TGCGCCAGCAGCCAAGAACTAGCGGGAGGCCAAGAGACCCAGTACTTC. V usage is TRBV4-3 and J usage is TRBJ2-5; the match to TRBD2 covers 12 bases. The junction had 0 bases not matched to a gene; V was cut back by 0 bases and J by 1 base. The germline V gene has CDR1 LGHNA and CDR2 YSLEER. The CDR3 is 16 residues long.

The V and J genes are TRBV19 and TRBJ1-5; no clear D gene. CDR3 length: 12 amino acids. The V gene lost 10 bases and the J gene lost 0 bases, with 7 bases spanning the gap. Looked up from germline, CDR1 is LNHDA and CDR2 is SQIVND (reference sequence). CDR3 bases: TGTGCCACCAGGTATAGCAATCAGCCCCAGCATTTT. It yields the protein CATRYSNQPQHF.

The chain uses TRBV5-8 and TRBJ2-2, with D possibly TRBD2 on 6 matching bases. Trimming stripped 5 bases from V and 0 bases from J, with 11 bases between. The V gene's germline CDR1 is SGHTS and CDR2 YDEGEE. The CDR3 loop spans 15 amino acids. The CDR3 protein is CASRGTPTNTGELFF. CDR3 sequence (DNA): TGTGCCAGCAGAGGGACTCCAACGAACACCGGGGAGCTGTTTTTT. The whole variable domain, remainder taken from reference TRBV5-8 and TRBJ2-2, is EAGVTQSPTHLIKTRGQQATLRCSPISGHTSVYWYQQALGLGLQFLLWYDEGEERNRGNFPPRFSGRQFPNYSSELNVNALELEDSALYLCASRGTPTNTGELFFGEGSRLTVL.

The chain couples TRBV27 to TRBJ1-2; D is uncertain. The CDR3 covers 13 residues. The V gene lost 5 bases and the J gene lost 7 bases, with 14 bases spanning the gap. Germline CDR1 MNHEY, CDR2 SMNVEV (reference sequence). The CDR3 here is CASSVGPTVGYTF. For the CDR3, the DNA is TGTGCCAGCAGTGTGGGCCCAACGGTTGGCTACACCTTC.

In this sample, this clone turned up once. CDR3 loop: CATRGQGGNQPQHF. DNA for the CDR3: TGTGCCACCCGGGGACAGGGGGGGAATCAGCCCCAGCATTTT. The chain is built from TRBV24-1 and TRBJ1-5; 11 bases align to TRBD1. CDR1 and CDR2 (germline): KGHDR, SFDVKD. The CDR3 has 14 amino acids. The junction had 4 bases not matched to a gene; V was cut back by 9 bases and J by 4 bases.

The chain links TRBV19 to TRBJ2-3, with 8 bases matching TRBD2. The trim removed 8 bases at V and 0 bases at J, leaving 1 base unmatched. There are 13 residues in the CDR3. Germline-derived CDR1 and CDR2 are LNHDA and SQIVND (reference sequence). CDR3 nucleotide sequence: TGTGCCAGTCGACTAGCGAGCACAGATACGCAGTATTTT. This sequence encodes CASRLASTDTQYF.

The chain employs TRBV7-6 and TRBJ1-5, with a tentative D call TRBD1 (6 bases). CDR3 length equals 16 residues. Germline V lookup: CDR1 SGHVS, CDR2 FNYEAQ. The germline V and J ends were trimmed by 2 bases and 3 bases, with 14 bases remaining between them. CDR3 bases: TGTGCCAGCAGCTTATCGGCCGACAGGCACAATCAGCCCCAGCATTTT. Translated, it gives CASSLSADRHNQPQHF.

V and J are TRBV7-2 and TRBJ1-5; TRBD1 matches at 7 bases. Germline CDR1 is SGHTA and CDR2 is FQGNSA. The CDR3 is 13 residues long. The trim removed 7 bases at V and 6 bases at J, leaving 6 bases unmatched. CDR3 nucleotide sequence: TGTGCCAGCATCGACAGGGCGGGTCAGCCCCAGCATTTT. Its translation is CASIDRAGQPQHF.

The chain recombines TRBV11-3 with TRBJ2-5; TRBD2 agrees at 14 bases. CDR1 is SGHNT and CDR2 is YENEEA in the germline V gene. This CDR3 has 16 amino acids. V lost 5 bases and J lost 4; bases outside the gene matches: 6. CDR3 nucleotides: TGTGCCAGCAGCCCCCGGACTAGCGGGGGGTTAGAGACCCAGTACTTC. It is translated as CASSPRTSGGLETQYF.

This chain connects TRBV28 to TRBJ1-6; D is possibly TRBD1 (5 bases). There are 16 residues in the CDR3. V lost 2 bases, J lost 0 bases, and 8 bases lay in between. CDR1 is MDHEN and CDR2 is SYDVKM in the germline V gene. DNA for the CDR3: TGTGCCAGCAGTTTAGTTGGGGCCTCCTATAATTCACCCCTCCACTTT. Translating gives CASSLVGASYNSPLHF.

The chain recombines TRBV19 with TRBJ1-5; no definite D call. Germline V gene sequence: CDR1 LNHDA, CDR2 SQIVND (reference sequence). Trimming removed 4 bases from V and 1 base from J, with 8 bases in between. The CDR3 length is 14 residues. The CDR3: CASSTHRSNQPQHF. For the CDR3, the DNA is TGTGCCAGTAGTACCCACAGAAGCAATCAGCCCCAGCATTTT.

The V gene is TRBV28, the J gene TRBJ1-2; 11 bases map to TRBD1. Germline V gene sequence: CDR1 MDHEN, CDR2 SYDVKM. The CDR3 covers 14 residues. The V and J ends lost 3 bases and 6 bases, in that order; junction bases with no gene match: 3. CDR3 in amino acids: CASSFGQGADGYTF. The DNA for the CDR3 is TGTGCCAGCAGTTTTGGACAGGGGGCTGATGGCTACACCTTC.